The 25 T cell receptor beta chains in this list originate from one sample, sequenced in a study of cytomegalovirus exposure and HLA in healthy donors. Amplification used 60 Vbeta primers and 13 Jbeta primers. TCRdb's copy holds only in-frame clones and misses some; the assay was immunoSEQ multiplex PCR. The table records 100,000 to 150,000 clones, 65% to 75% of them present only once. The specimen sequenced was PBMCs. The receptor source for this set is a woman between 45 and 65 years old in good health and CMV-seropositive.

Worth noting for this clone: The CDR3 end shows no conserved phenylalanine or tryptophan, and so a read error is likely. The CDR3 here is CASSNRDNEVEQYL. CDR3 in DNA: TGTGCCAGCAGTAACCGGGACAATGAGGTCGAGCAGTACCTC. This chain uses TRBV6-5 with TRBJ2-7, with D perhaps TRBD1 (6 bases). This CDR3 spans 14 amino acids. Germline CDR1 and CDR2: MNHEY and SVGAGI. V shed 5 bases and J shed 6 bases, with 17 bases lying between them.

The chain combines TRBV19 with TRBJ2-2, with 8 bases lining up with TRBD1. Germline trimming cut 6 bases from V and 7 bases from J; bases unmatched to any gene: 7. CDR1 LNHDA and CDR2 SQIVND come from the germline V gene (reference sequence). The length of the CDR3 is 14 residues. CDR3 in DNA: TGTGCCAGTAGATGGCAGGGGGCGAGCGGGGAGCTGTTTTTT. It specifies CASRWQGASGELFF.

The V and J genes are TRBV11-3 and TRBJ2-3; 9 nucleotides match TRBD2. V dropped 4 bases and J dropped 4; count of bases not matched to a gene: 15. The CDR3 spans 18 residues. From germline, CDR1 is SGHNT and CDR2 YENEEA. The CDR3 here is CASSSGMAPSGGSDTQYF. The CDR3 coding sequence is TGTGCCAGCAGCTCCGGAATGGCCCCGAGCGGGGGGTCAGATACGCAGTATTTT.

The V call is TRBV6-5, the J call TRBJ1-2; D may be TRBD1 (5 bases). This CDR3 has 13 amino acids. From germline, CDR1 is MNHEY and CDR2 SVGAGI. V shed 6 bases and J shed 8 bases, with 16 bases lying between them. The CDR3 loop reads CASSSSGGWGYTF. CDR3 coding DNA: TGTGCCAGCAGCTCATCGGGGGGTTGGGGCTACACCTTC.

This chain joins TRBV5-8 and TRBJ2-3; 7 bases map to TRBD2. Germline V gene sequence: CDR1 SGHTS, CDR2 YDEGEE. The CDR3 runs to 16 residues. V was pared by 4 bases and J by 5 bases, with 13 bases of the junction left unmatched. The CDR3 sequence: CASSPDWGREGDTQYF. The DNA for the CDR3 is TGTGCCAGCAGCCCGGACTGGGGAAGGGAGGGAGATACGCAGTATTTT.

The chain joins TRBV7-2 to TRBJ2-7, with 9 bases matching TRBD2. The CDR3 length is 17 residues. Trimming removed 1 base from V and 2 bases from J; junction bases left unmatched: 9. CDR1 is SGHTA, CDR2 FQGNSA, per germline. Written as DNA, the CDR3 is TGTGCCAGCAGCTTAGTACATGGGCGGGGGGGAACCTACGAGCAGTACTTC. It translates to CASSLVHGRGGTYEQYF. Drawing the rest from reference TRBV7-2 and TRBJ2-7, the complete variable domain is GAGVSQSPSNKVTEKGKDVELRCDPISGHTALYWYRQSLGQGLEFLIYFQGNSAPDKSGLPSDRFSAERTGGSVSTLTIQRTQQEDSAVYLCASSLVHGRGGTYEQYFGPGTRLTVT.

This rearrangement joins TRBV19 to TRBJ2-6, with D possibly TRBD1 on 5 matching bases. Trimming stripped 6 bases from V and 1 base from J, with 10 bases between. The CDR3 loop spans 15 amino acids. Germline values: CDR1 LNHDA, CDR2 SQIVND (reference sequence). The CDR3 nucleotides are TGTGCCAGTAGACCGACAGATTCTGGGGCCAACGTCCTGACTTTC. Its protein is CASRPTDSGANVLTF.

CDR3 sequence (DNA): TGCGCCAGCAGCCCCCTAGCGGGGGGGCAAGAGACCCAGTACTTC. It is translated as CASSPLAGGQETQYF. This chain connects TRBV5-1 to TRBJ2-5; 12 bases are a match to TRBD2. V gave up 4 bases and J gave up 2 bases; unmatched junction bases: 3. From germline, CDR1 is SGHRS and CDR2 YFSETQ. CDR3 size: 15 residues.

In its sample, this clone was seen a few times. The chain links TRBV7-6 to TRBJ2-6, with 9 bases identical to TRBD2. With V trimmed by 8 bases and J by 0 bases, 11 bases remained unmatched. Germline V CDR1 and CDR2: SGHVS, FNYEAQ. This CDR3 spans 18 amino acids. The CDR3 sequence is CASSLSAGGLSGANVLTF. The CDR3 coding sequence is TGTGCCAGCTCCCTCTCGGCGGGGGGGCTCTCTGGGGCCAACGTCCTGACTTTC.

This sequence joins TRBV19 and TRBJ1-5, with TRBD1 as a possible D gene (5 bases). CDR1 and CDR2 (germline): LNHDA, SQIVND (reference sequence). V was pared by 7 bases and J by 0 bases, with 16 bases between. CDR3 length equals 16 residues. The CDR3, as DNA: TGTGCCAGTAAATCCCAGGGCCTTTATAGCAATCAGCCCCAGCATTTT. Translation: CASKSQGLYSNQPQHF.

In this sample, this clone turned up a few times. Here the CDR3 DNA reads TGTGCCAGCAGGGGACAGGGGAGTCACTATGGCTACACCTTC. Amino acid sequence: CASRGQGSHYGYTF. The chain has TRBV2 and TRBJ1-2; 10 bases agree with TRBD1. V lost 6 bases and J lost 3; bases outside the gene matches: 4. This CDR3 is 14 amino acids long. CDR1 SNHLY and CDR2 FYNNEI come from the germline V gene.

This rearrangement joins TRBV4-1 to TRBJ2-6; 7 bases map to TRBD1. With 4 bases clipped from V and 0 bases from J, the junction kept 6 bases outside the gene matches. CDR3 size: 17 residues. Germline values: CDR1 MGHRA, CDR2 YSYEKL. The CDR3 nucleotides read TGCGCCAGCAGCCGAGGGACAGCATACTCTGGGGCCAACGTCCTGACTTTC. Translating gives CASSRGTAYSGANVLTF.

This clone was detected only a few times. The CDR3 bases are TGTGCCAGCAGTGCCGGGACAGTCGGCTCCTACGAGCAGTACTTC. Translated: CASSAGTVGSYEQYF. The chain combines TRBV7-8 with TRBJ2-7, with 7 positions matching TRBD1. The V segment lost 6 bases and the J segment 0 bases; nucleotides outside the gene matches: 8. Germline CDR1 SGHVS, CDR2 FQNEAQ. CDR3 size: 15 residues. Based on the CDR3 plus reference TRBV7-8 and TRBJ2-7, the full variable domain is GAGVSQSPRYKVAKRGQDVALRCDPISGHVSLFWYQQALGQGPEFLTYFQNEAQLDKSGLPSDRFFAERPEGSVSTLKIQRTQQEDSAVYLCASSAGTVGSYEQYFGPGTRLTVT.

V usage is TRBV4-3 and J usage is TRBJ2-3; the D gene is possibly TRBD2 (6 bases). The CDR3 is 14 residues long. The germline V and J ends were trimmed by 2 bases and 1 base, with 7 bases remaining between them. Germline CDR1 reads LGHNA; CDR2 reads YSLEER. Here the CDR3 reads CASSQSGGTDTQYF. The CDR3, as DNA: TGCGCCAGCAGCCAATCGGGGGGCACAGATACGCAGTATTTT.

CDR3 residues: CASSIAGARNSPLHF. In nucleotides, the CDR3 is TGTGCCAGTAGTATAGCAGGGGCGAGGAATTCACCCCTCCACTTT. The chain employs TRBV19 and TRBJ1-6; D may be TRBD1 (6 bases). Germline V CDR1 and CDR2: LNHDA, SQIVND (reference sequence). The CDR3 has 15 residues. V lost 1 base to trimming and J lost 7 bases, with 11 bases between them.

The genes are TRBV10-3 and TRBJ2-1, with 8 bases fitting TRBD1. The trim removed 3 bases at V and 9 bases at J, leaving 4 bases unmatched. Per the germline V gene, CDR1 is ENHRY and CDR2 is SYGVKD. CDR3 length: 13 amino acids. In nucleotides, the CDR3 is TGTGCCATCAGTGAAGGTGGACAGGGTGAGCAGTTCTTC. This codes for CAISEGGQGEQFF.

The rearrangement uses TRBV19 and TRBJ1-2; TRBD1 might be the D (6 bases). Germline CDR1 reads LNHDA; CDR2 reads SQIVND (reference sequence). Trimming stripped 5 bases from V and 3 bases from J, with 10 bases between. The CDR3 loop spans 13 amino acids. The CDR3 reads CASSETGYYGYTF. The CDR3 nucleotides read TGTGCCAGTAGTGAAACAGGGTACTATGGCTACACCTTC.

The chain carries TRBV4-1 and TRBJ1-4; 8 positions match TRBD1. The CDR3 is made up of 16 amino acids. The V segment lost 2 bases and the J segment 5 bases; nucleotides outside the gene matches: 7. The germline V gene encodes CDR1 MGHRA and CDR2 YSYEKL. The CDR3 nucleotides read TGCGCCAGCAGCCAACCCCGCAGGGGGCAAAATGAAAAACTGTTTTTT. The encoded protein is CASSQPRRGQNEKLFF.

The chain has TRBV6-6 and TRBJ1-5; 7 nucleotides match TRBD1. V trimming: 7 bases; J trimming: 7 bases; junction bases outside the gene matches: 7. Germline V gene lookup returns CDR1 MNHNY and CDR2 SVGAGI (reference sequence). This CDR3 is 13 amino acids long. CDR3 sequence: CASKQGLGQPQHF. The CDR3 DNA is TGTGCCAGCAAACAGGGGTTGGGGCAGCCCCAGCATTTT.

The sample holds one count of this clone. V and J are TRBV7-8 and TRBJ1-2, with unresolved D. CDR1 is SGHVS and CDR2 is FQNEAQ in the germline V gene. Trimming left V 0 bases short and J 7 bases short, with 15 bases between. This CDR3 comprises 15 residues. CDR3 bases: TGTGCCAGCAGCTTAGCGGTAGGCGTGGCGGTTGGCTACACCTTC. This gives the protein CASSLAVGVAVGYTF.

The rearrangement uses TRBV18 and TRBJ1-5; D possibly corresponds to TRBD1 (5 bases). Trimming pared 2 bases from V and 7 bases from J, leaving 9 bases between. CDR3 length equals 13 residues. Germline assignment: CDR1 KGHSH and CDR2 LQKENI. This CDR3 is CASSPGGVQPQHF. CDR3 coding DNA: TGTGCCAGCTCACCAGGGGGGGTCCAGCCCCAGCATTTT.

The chain has TRBV6-1 and TRBJ1-6, with 10 bases that match TRBD1. CDR3 length: 15 residues. V lost 1 base to trimming and J lost 9 bases; unmatched junction nucleotides: 3. The V gene's germline CDR1 is MNHNS and CDR2 SASEGT. DNA of the CDR3: TGTGCCAGCAGTGAAGTCCGGGACAGGGGTTCACCCCTCCACTTT. It translates to CASSEVRDRGSPLHF.

Here the CDR3 DNA reads TGTGCCAGCAGCCGACTAGTAGATACGCAGTATTTT. This translates into CASSRLVDTQYF. V usage is TRBV7-9 and J usage is TRBJ2-3, with TRBD2 as a possible D gene (6 bases). There are 12 residues in the CDR3. The V and J ends lost 5 bases and 5 bases respectively, with 8 bases between them. The germline V gene has CDR1 SEHNR and CDR2 FQNEAQ (reference sequence).

The chain links TRBV10-3 to TRBJ1-3; possibly TRBD1 for D (6 bases). Germline V gene lookup returns CDR1 ENHRY and CDR2 SYGVKD. Trimming shortened V by 3 bases and J by 8 bases, and 14 bases separated the two germline ends. The length of the CDR3 is 14 residues. In DNA, the CDR3 is TGTGCCATCAGTGAAAGGGGACAATTATACACCATATATTTT. Amino acids: CAISERGQLYTIYF.

The genes are TRBV6-6 and TRBJ2-5, with D possibly matching TRBD1 (5 bases). Germline CDR1 is MNHNY and CDR2 is SVGAGI (reference sequence). CDR3 length: 15 residues. V lost 5 bases and J 2 bases, leaving 15 bases between the germline ends. The CDR3 protein is CASSPPWGEQETQYF. CDR3 bases: TGTGCCAGCAGTCCGCCATGGGGCGAGCAAGAGACCCAGTACTTC.